The present T cell receptor (beta chain) was sequenced within a study of blood T cell repertoires in COVID-19. Study summary: COVID-19 samples collected from the United States, Italy and Spain covered acute and convalescent phases. PBMCs, B-cell-depleted T cells, or T cells provided the cDNA or gDNA that made up the material.

As handled by the study authors: Reference gene primer amplification gave nucleated cell count estimates. Clones were read by immunoSEQ multiplex PCR, and TCRdb kept only the in-frame ones, dropping some. The V and J calls and clone size are taken from that table; D and trimming were inferred from the DNA. Seen here are 200,000 to 250,000 clones, about 78% observed once, and the top ten hold more than 7%. This CDR3 has 14 amino acids. The V gene lost 7 bases and the J gene lost 0 bases, with 10 bases spanning the gap. CDR1 and CDR2 (germline): SNHLY, FYNNEI. The specimen sequenced was peripheral blood. This TCR came from a woman in her sixties or seventies with acute or convalescent COVID-19. The chain carries TRBV2 and TRBJ1-5, with D perhaps TRBD1 (6 bases). In DNA form, the CDR3 reads TGTGCCAGCAAGGGAGGGGGTAGCAATCAGCCCCAGCATTTT. Its translation: CASKGGGSNQPQHF.